This TCR beta chain was identified in a study of blood T cell repertoires in COVID-19 (dated by TCRdb to about 2020). Context from the whole study: Samples covering the acute and convalescent phases of COVID-19 were provided by collaborators in the United States, Italy and Spain. The material from the prospective study consisted of cDNA or gDNA derived from T cells, B-cell-depleted T cells, or PBMCs. Subjects who had been exposed to COVID-19, were actively infected with it, or had recovered from it provided the deeply sampled blood TCRbeta repertoires that made up the dataset. The repertoires were made available in a free public database intended to serve as a resource for research on the immune response to SARS-CoV-2. The samples were drawn from two sources: the first 160 participants of the ongoing ImmuneRACE study, and some 1,300 subjects contributed by 6 global collaborators. Sample metadata almost always included a de-identified subject ID, COVID-19 status, age in years and sex. Where available, HLA class I and class II types were taken from metadata supplied by the sample provider and were not determined by assay-based typing. The paper as a whole reports these results and caveats: The amount of clinical and demographic metadata varied by source and participant and was provided uncurated.

TCRbeta CDR3 regions were amplified from genomic DNA by means of the immunoSEQ Assay, a bias-controlled multiplex PCR. Processing in the source paper ran as follows. Within the assay, amplification of reference gene primers was used to estimate how many nucleated cells each sample contained. Sequence reads were collapsed and filtered to measure the absolute abundance of every unique TCRbeta CDR3 rearrangement. Productive Simpson clonality was computed per sample as the square root of Simpson's diversity index over productive rearrangements. The immuneACCESS repertoire file appears here via TCRdb, limited to in-frame rearrangements. These files lack a portion of the clones; in checked studies, under half of the deficit traces to unresolved V genes, and the cause of the others is not known. Clone size and the V and J calls come from that table; the DNA yielded D and trimming. In all, the sample holds over 80,000 clones, and more than 70% of those were seen once. About 2.7% of the sample is in the top ten clones.

The CDR3 measures 13 amino acids from cysteine to phenylalanine. Only the CDR3 DNA stays, 39 bases, in frame from base 1. The junction carries 10 bases between V and J, which are trimmed by 1 base and 7 bases respectively. Reading the germline V gene (reference sequence) gives CDR1 LGHDT and CDR2 YNNKEL. Whole blood was collected in K2EDTA tubes by collaborating institutions according to the institutions' own protocols. For TCRbeta analysis, collaborators shipped samples in one of three forms: frozen whole blood, isolated PBMCs, or DNA extracted from either of those sample types. This clone has only one observation. Its specific antigen is unknown. It has no much larger one-base neighbor in the sample; base qualities were not kept.

The chain is encoded by TRBV3-1 (or the pseudogene TRBV3-2) joined to TRBJ1-1; no D segment can be confidently identified. Sequenced: peripheral blood. This TCR came from a woman older than 75 with acute or convalescent COVID-19. Here the CDR3 is given as CASSQGGGNEAFF. The base sequence is TGTGCCAGCAGCCAAGGGGGAGGGAATGAAGCTTTCTTT.